The 29 T cell receptor beta chains in this list originate from one sample, sequenced in a study of neurological immune-mediated disorders. A single record per CDR3 protein comes from TCRdb applying MiXCR to the 5' RACE reads. The sample has approximately 40,000 distinct CDR3 sequences, roughly 15% seen once. The sample consisted of CD4+ T cells from blood. Receptors originate from a woman aged 60-75 years with HTLV-1-associated myelopathy (HAM/TSP).

This chain links TRBV28 with TRBJ1-3; the match to TRBD1 covers 8 bases. This CDR3 has 14 amino acids. Germline V gene data show CDR1 as MDHEN and CDR2 as SYDVKM. The J segment lost 4 bases and the V segment lost 6 bases, leaving 5 bases of the junction unmatched. Here the CDR3 reads CASSQGAPGNTIYF. CDR3 nucleotides: TGTGCCAGCAGCCAGGGGGCCCCCGGAAACACCATATATTTT.

At least ten counts were recorded for this clonotype. The chain carries TRBV5-1 and TRBJ2-2; possibly TRBD2 for D (6 bases). This CDR3 comprises 15 residues. The V and J ends lost 0 bases and 5 bases respectively, with 11 bases between them. CDR1 is SGHRS and CDR2 is YFSETQ in the germline V gene. The CDR3 DNA is TGCGCCAGCAGCTTGGGGGGAGGAAGAACCGGGGAGCTGTTTTTT. Translating gives CASSLGGGRTGELFF.

This clonotype was detected many times. This chain joins TRBV5-1 and TRBJ2-5; D remains unclear. Germline V gives CDR1 SGHRS, CDR2 YFSETQ. The CDR3 covers 14 residues. Between the trimmed V and J ends, which lost 0 bases and 0 bases, there was a span of 6 bases. This CDR3 reads CASSLDSYQETQYF. Written as DNA, the CDR3 is TGCGCCAGCAGCTTGGACAGCTACCAAGAGACCCAGTACTTC.

At least ten counts were recorded for this clonotype. The chain combines TRBV20-1 with TRBJ2-3, with 10 positions matching TRBD2. This CDR3 is 14 amino acids long. The junction had 5 bases not matched to a gene; V was cut back by 0 bases and J by 8 bases. Germline V CDR1 and CDR2: DFQATT, SNEGSKA (reference sequence). This CDR3 reads CSARDTSGVTTQYF. CDR3 DNA: TGCAGTGCTAGAGATACTAGCGGGGTAACTACGCAGTATTTT.

At least ten counts were recorded for this clonotype. This chain uses TRBV7-2 with TRBJ1-1, with 7 positions matching TRBD1. After removal of 5 bases from V and 2 bases from J, the junction contained 8 bases not matched to a gene. The germline V gene encodes CDR1 SGHTA and CDR2 FQGNSA. The CDR3 loop spans 15 amino acids. The CDR3 DNA sequence: TGTGCCAGCAGCCCTCGGACAGGTAGAAACACTGAAGCTTTCTTT. Translation gives CASSPRTGRNTEAFF.

This clonotype was seen ten or more times. The chain couples TRBV6-1 to TRBJ1-2, with 10 bases identical to TRBD1. After removal of 3 bases from V and 6 bases from J, the junction contained 7 bases not matched to a gene. Germline CDR1 reads MNHNS; CDR2 reads SASEGT. The CDR3 totals 15 residues. CDR3 loop: CASSDVSGTGDGYTF. The CDR3 nucleotides are TGTGCCAGCAGTGACGTTTCCGGGACAGGGGATGGCTACACCTTC.

This clonotype was recorded many times. V is TRBV3-1 and J is TRBJ2-7; D is unclear. CDR3 length equals 12 residues. The V end lost 3 bases, the J end lost 6 bases, and 9 bases lay between the germline ends. Germline V gene sequence: CDR1 LGHDT, CDR2 YNNKEL (reference sequence). CDR3 region: CASSHKGFEQYF. In DNA form, the CDR3 reads TGTGCCAGCAGCCACAAAGGGTTCGAGCAGTACTTC.

This clonotype occurred once. The junction departs from germline at one end; a sequencing error may be responsible. The rearrangement uses TRBV20-1 and TRBJ2-7; D gene unclear. CDR3 length: 12 amino acids. Per the germline V gene, CDR1 is DFQATT and CDR2 is SNEGSKA (reference sequence). The CDR3, as DNA: TGCAGTGCTAGCGCTGATGCCTACGAGCAGTACTTT. Amino acids: CSASADAYEQYF.

This clonotype has ten or more counts. The chain couples TRBV6-4 to TRBJ2-7; TRBD1 agrees at 7 bases. CDR1 is MRHNA, CDR2 SNTAGT, per germline. CDR3 length equals 15 residues. V shed 8 bases and J 5 bases; nucleotides not matched to a gene: 15. In DNA form, the CDR3 reads TGTGCCAGCGGGGACAGAGCAAAAGACCACCACGAGCAGTACTTC. This sequence encodes CASGDRAKDHHEQYF.

This clonotype was found many times. This chain uses TRBV6-5 with TRBJ1-2; TRBD1 agrees at 12 bases. Germline trimming cut 8 bases from V and 4 bases from J; bases unmatched to any gene: 11. The CDR3 is 16 residues long. Per the germline V gene, CDR1 is MNHEY and CDR2 is SVGAGI. CDR3: CASDPGTGGPRYGYTF. In DNA, the CDR3 is TGTGCCAGCGACCCCGGGACAGGGGGCCCACGCTATGGCTACACCTTC.

This clonotype appeared many times. J is TRBJ2-3 and V is TRBV12-5, with 10 bases identical to TRBD1. The germline V gene has CDR1 LGHNT and CDR2 FRNRAP. Germline trimming cut 4 bases from V and 5 bases from J; bases unmatched to any gene: 9. The CDR3 runs 16 residues. CDR3 amino acids: CASGSGQGTSGDTQYF. CDR3 in DNA: TGTGCTAGTGGTTCGGGACAGGGGACTTCGGGAGATACGCAGTATTTT.

At least ten counts were recorded for this clonotype. The rearrangement links TRBV4-1 to TRBJ2-5; 9 nucleotides match TRBD2. Germline V lookup: CDR1 MGHRA, CDR2 YSYEKL. Trimming cost V 6 bases and J 4 bases; bases outside gene matches: 9. This CDR3 has 15 amino acids. The CDR3 nucleotides are TGCGCCAGCAGTCCTAGCGGGGTTGCGGTAGAGACCCAGTACTTC. It yields the protein CASSPSGVAVETQYF.

In this sample, this clonotype turned up many times. V usage is TRBV20-1 and J usage is TRBJ1-5, with 8 bases matching TRBD1. Trimming took 3 bases from V and 6 from J; bases not matched to a gene: 7. The germline gives CDR1 DFQATT, CDR2 SNEGSKA (reference sequence). The CDR3 consists of 14 residues. CDR3 residues: CSASARGLFQPQHF. Written as DNA, the CDR3 is TGCAGTGCTAGTGCCAGGGGGCTATTTCAGCCCCAGCATTTT.

This clonotype occurred many times. The chain is built from TRBV7-9 and TRBJ2-3; 7 bases are a match to TRBD1. The V and J ends lost 7 bases and 9 bases, in that order; junction bases with no gene match: 10. Germline values: CDR1 SEHNR, CDR2 FQNEAQ (reference sequence). The CDR3 is 13 residues long. For the CDR3, the DNA is TGTGCCAGCACCCCAACAGGGGAAGGGACGCAGTATTTT. Translated, it gives CASTPTGEGTQYF.

The CDR3 DNA follows: TGTGCCAGTAGTACCTCGGGTACTAGCACAGATACGCAGTATTTT. Protein product: CASSTSGTSTDTQYF. The chain recombines TRBV19 with TRBJ2-3, with D unresolved. Between the trimmed V and J ends, which lost 4 bases and 0 bases, there was a span of 11 bases. Germline assignment: CDR1 LNHDA and CDR2 SQIVND (reference sequence). The CDR3 extends over 15 amino acids.

There are many counts of this clonotype. The rearrangement links TRBV7-6 to TRBJ1-5; D unresolved. The CDR3 totals 16 residues. CDR1 is SGHVS and CDR2 is FNYEAQ in the germline V gene. Trimming took off 1 base at V and 2 bases at J, with 12 bases between the two ends. CDR3 nucleotide sequence: TGTGCCAGCAGCTTAGGTCCGGGTCGTGGCAATCAGCCCCAGCATTTT. Protein product: CASSLGPGRGNQPQHF.

Turning to this clonotype: A much larger clone lies a single base off, so this may be a read error. This chain connects TRBV11-2 to TRBJ1-1, with D uncertain. Germline CDR1 is SGHAT and CDR2 is FQNNGV. The CDR3 runs to 14 residues. CDR3 amino acids: CDSTRSVVNTEAFF. CDR3 nucleotides: TGTGACAGCACCAGGTCGGTAGTGAACACTGAAGCTTTCTTT.

This clonotype showed up many times. This chain connects TRBV3-1 to TRBJ2-3, with a possible D match to TRBD2 (5 bases). Looked up from germline, CDR1 is LGHDT and CDR2 is YNNKEL (reference sequence). The CDR3 loop spans 14 amino acids. Trimming cost V 1 base and J 6 bases, with 11 bases left between them. CDR3 amino acids: CASSQGLASDTQYF. The CDR3 DNA reads as TGTGCCAGCAGCCAAGGCCTAGCTTCGGATACGCAGTATTTT.

This clonotype was seen many times. The chain joins TRBV30 to TRBJ1-5; the D is unclear. The CDR3 contains 14 residues. Trimming removed 2 bases at V and 1 base at J, with 9 bases between. Per the germline V gene, CDR1 is GTSNPN and CDR2 is SVGIG (reference sequence). CDR3 nucleotide sequence: TGTGCCTGGAGTATGGGTAGGAGCAATCAGCCCCAGCATTTT. This sequence encodes CAWSMGRSNQPQHF.

This clonotype was detected ten times or more. V is TRBV20-1 and J is TRBJ1-1; the D is unclear. The CDR3 is 14 residues long. Deletions cut 3 bases from V and 0 bases from J, with 11 bases between. In germline, CDR1 is DFQATT, CDR2 SNEGSKA (reference sequence). The CDR3 nucleotides read TGCAGTGCTAGTACCCCGACTATGAACACTGAAGCTTTCTTT. Amino acid sequence: CSASTPTMNTEAFF.

This clonotype showed up many times. The chain combines TRBV20-1 with TRBJ1-5, with D hard to call. There are 13 residues in the CDR3. Trimming left V 6 bases short and J 7 bases short, with 16 bases between. Germline-derived CDR1 and CDR2 are DFQATT and SNEGSKA (reference sequence). CDR3 loop: CSANYQRGQPQHF. CDR3 nucleotides: TGCAGTGCCAACTATCAACGCGGGCAGCCCCAGCATTTT.

A few counts support this clonotype. The chain employs TRBV4-2 and TRBJ2-1; 15 bases fit TRBD2. V was pared by 2 bases and J by 9 bases, with 2 bases of the junction left unmatched. In germline, CDR1 is LGHNA, CDR2 YNFKEQ. The CDR3 is 15 residues long. CDR3 nucleotide sequence: TGTGCCAGCAGCCAATCGGGACTAGCGGGGGGTGAGCAGTTCTTC. This translates into CASSQSGLAGGEQFF.

The gene calls are TRBV7-9 and TRBJ2-5, with a possible D match to TRBD1 (6 bases). V lost 7 bases, J lost 1 base, and 13 bases lay in between. Germline V gene sequence: CDR1 SEHNR, CDR2 FQNEAQ (reference sequence). The CDR3 consists of 14 residues. CDR3 sequence reads: CASTKTGGQETQYF. As DNA, the CDR3 is TGTGCCAGCACCAAGACAGGAGGCCAAGAGACCCAGTACTTC. The full variable domain, completed using reference TRBV7-9 and TRBJ2-5, is DTGVSQNPRHKITKRGQNVTFRCDPISEHNRLYWYRQTLGQGPEFLTYFQNEAQLEKSRLLSDRFSAERPKGSFSTLEIQRTEQGDSAMYLCASTKTGGQETQYFGPGTRLLVL.

This clonotype was observed a few times. The rearrangement links TRBV30 to TRBJ2-1; D gene uncertain. The V end lost 2 bases, the J end lost 6 bases, and 17 bases lay between the germline ends. The CDR3 covers 15 residues. Germline V gives CDR1 GTSNPN, CDR2 SVGIG (reference sequence). CDR3 in amino acids: CAWSTRVPAFNEQFF. DNA for the CDR3: TGTGCCTGGAGTACCCGCGTCCCAGCGTTCAATGAGCAGTTCTTC.

This clonotype was counted at least ten times. V usage is TRBV5-6 and J usage is TRBJ1-1; TRBD1 might be the D (6 bases). The CDR3 is 16 residues long. Looked up from germline, CDR1 is SGHDT and CDR2 is YYEEEE. Trimming cost V 4 bases and J 1 base, with 17 bases left between them. CDR3 sequence reads: CASSEDLWTANTEAFF. The CDR3 nucleotides read TGTGCCAGCAGCGAAGACCTTTGGACAGCGAACACTGAAGCTTTCTTT.

This clonotype was seen repeatedly, ten times or more. This chain links TRBV20-1 with TRBJ2-4; D uncertain. Germline CDR1 and CDR2: DFQATT and SNEGSKA (reference sequence). Trimming left V 0 bases short and J 1 base short, with 1 base between. The CDR3 contains 12 residues. CDR3 coding DNA: TGCAGTGCTAGAGATGCCAAAAACATTCAGTACTTC. Translated: CSARDAKNIQYF.

The chain uses TRBV2 and TRBJ1-1; TRBD1 agrees at 8 bases. The V gene end was trimmed by 6 bases and the J gene end by 3 bases; junction bases not matched to a gene: 6. Germline V CDR1 and CDR2: SNHLY, FYNNEI. The CDR3 extends over 14 amino acids. This CDR3 reads CASSDRGHYTEAFF. CDR3 bases: TGTGCCAGCAGCGACAGGGGACATTACACTGAAGCTTTCTTT.

This clonotype has ten or more counts. This rearrangement joins TRBV20-1 to TRBJ2-1; TRBD1 matches 7 bases. Trimming at V came to 2 bases and at J to 15 bases, leaving 10 bases not matched to a gene. Germline V CDR1 and CDR2: DFQATT, SNEGSKA (reference sequence). The CDR3 is made up of 12 amino acids. CDR3 residues: CSARSEPGQLFF. The CDR3 coding sequence is TGCAGTGCTAGATCCGAACCGGGACAGCTGTTCTTC.

The chain combines TRBV7-8 with TRBJ1-4; possible D gene TRBD1, 5 bases. The ends were cut back, 6 bases at V and 7 bases at J, with 15 bases in the middle. Germline CDR1 is SGHVS and CDR2 is FQNEAQ. The CDR3 runs 14 residues. DNA of the CDR3: TGTGCCAGCAGTGTATCCAGGGTGGTTGAAAAACTGTTTTTT. Protein: CASSVSRVVEKLFF.